What follows is one T cell receptor beta chain and its context. The antigen remains undetermined. The data derive from a study of cytomegalovirus exposure and HLA in healthy donors. Study-wide results and limits: The classifier reportedly diagnosed cytomegalovirus status with high sensitivity and specificity. An analysis that was carried out later associated 17,000 or so TCR beta sequences with HLA alleles at 0.05 false discovery rate.

Every donor was a healthy person donating bone marrow. Primers included in the PCR were 60 Vbeta and 13 Jbeta primers. This table comes from immunoSEQ multiplex PCR, and its TCRdb copy is limited to in-frame clones, with some not included. The sample includes 250,000 to 350,000 clones, roughly two thirds of them seen just once. V was cut by 6 bases and J by 0 bases, with 13 bases left in between. CDR1 is MRHNA and CDR2 is SNTAGT in the germline V gene. The CDR3 contains 15 residues. The receptor's source is a female donor in good health and CMV-seronegative. The genes are TRBV6-4 and TRBJ2-3; a weak D match, TRBD2 (6 bases). The sequencing input was PBMCs. The CDR3 protein is CASREGRGSTDTQYF. As DNA, the CDR3 is TGTGCCAGCAGAGAAGGTCGGGGGAGCACAGATACGCAGTATTTT.